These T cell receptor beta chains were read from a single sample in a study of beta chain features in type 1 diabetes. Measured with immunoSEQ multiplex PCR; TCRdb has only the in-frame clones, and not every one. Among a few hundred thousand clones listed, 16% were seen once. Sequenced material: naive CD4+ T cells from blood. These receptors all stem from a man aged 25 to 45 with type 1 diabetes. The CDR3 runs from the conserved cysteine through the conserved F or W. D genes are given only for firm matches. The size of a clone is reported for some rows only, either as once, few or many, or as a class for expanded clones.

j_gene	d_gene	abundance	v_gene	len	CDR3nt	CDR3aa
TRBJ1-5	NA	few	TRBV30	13	TGTGCCTGGAGTTATGGGGGGCATCAGCCCCAGCATTTT	CAWSYGGHQPQHF
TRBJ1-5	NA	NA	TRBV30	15	TGTGCCTGGAGTGTACGGGGGCAGGGTTATCAGCCCCAGCATTTT	CAWSVRGQGYQPQHF
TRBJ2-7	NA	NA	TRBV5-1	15	TGCGCCAGCAGCTATCAGGGGGACTCCTCCTACGAGCAGTACTTC	CASSYQGDSSYEQYF
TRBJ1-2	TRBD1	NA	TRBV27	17	TGTGCCAGCAGTTCCTTAGGGATGGGACAGGGGCGCTATGGCTACACCTTC	CASSSLGMGQGRYGYTF
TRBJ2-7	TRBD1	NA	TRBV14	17	TGTGCCAGCAGCACCCTGTCCGGGACAGGGGGGGCCTACGAGCAGTACTTC	CASSTLSGTGGAYEQYF
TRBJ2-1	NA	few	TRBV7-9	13	TGTGCCAGCACCTTAGGGGCAGGCGGTGAGCAGTTCTTC	CASTLGAGGEQFF
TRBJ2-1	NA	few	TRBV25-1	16	TGTGCCAGCATCCTTGAACCGGGAGTGTCCTACAATGAGCAGTTCTTC	CASILEPGVSYNEQFF
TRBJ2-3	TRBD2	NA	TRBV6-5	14	TGTGCCAGCAGTAGACTAGCCAGCACAGATACGCAGTATTTT	CASSRLASTDTQYF
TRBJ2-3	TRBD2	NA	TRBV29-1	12	TGCAGCGTTGTGGGAGGGGTAGATACGCAGTATTTT	CSVVGGVDTQYF
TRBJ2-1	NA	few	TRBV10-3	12	TGTGCCATCAAGTCCCTAGCCCATGAGCAGTTCTTC	CAIKSLAHEQFF
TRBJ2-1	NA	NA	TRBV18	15	TGTGCCAGCTCACTTAGCGGGACAGTTAACAATGAGCAGTTCTTC	CASSLSGTVNNEQFF
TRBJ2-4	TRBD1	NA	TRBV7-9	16	TGTGCCAGCAGTTTCGGACAGGGGATAGCCAAAAACATTCAGTACTTC	CASSFGQGIAKNIQYF
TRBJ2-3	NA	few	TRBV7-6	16	TGTGCCAGCAGCGGGAAGGCGGGGATACTCACAGATACGCAGTATTTT	CASSGKAGILTDTQYF
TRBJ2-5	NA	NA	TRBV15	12	TGTGCCACCAGCAGAGATGAGGAGACCCAGTACTTC	CATSRDEETQYF
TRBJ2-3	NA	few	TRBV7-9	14	TGTGCCAGCTCGAGCGGCACGGGCACAGATACGCAGTATTTT	CASSSGTGTDTQYF
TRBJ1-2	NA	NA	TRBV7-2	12	TGTGCCAGCAGCTCCGGCTTCCATGGCTACACCTTC	CASSSGFHGYTF
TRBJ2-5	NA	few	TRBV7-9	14	TGTGCCAGCACCGTCCGGACAGTCCAAGAGACCCAGTACTTC	CASTVRTVQETQYF
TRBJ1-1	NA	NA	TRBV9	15	TGTGCCAGCAGCGCTAGGGGCTACGGGGGAGGTGAAGCTTTCTTT	CASSARGYGGGEAFF
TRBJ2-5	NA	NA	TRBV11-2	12	TGTGCCAGCAGCTTAGTCCGGGAGACCCAGTACTTC	CASSLVRETQYF
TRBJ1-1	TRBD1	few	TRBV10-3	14	TGTGCCATCAGGCGTCAGGGGGAGAACACTGAAGCTTTCTTT	CAIRRQGENTEAFF
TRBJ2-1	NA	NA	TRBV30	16	TGTGCCTGGAGTGCGAAAACTAGCATCACCTACAATGAGCAGTTCTTC	CAWSAKTSITYNEQFF
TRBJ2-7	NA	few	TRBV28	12	TGTGCCAGCAGTCCAGGGACCTCTCGGGTATACTTC	CASSPGTSRVYF
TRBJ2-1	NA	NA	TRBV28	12	TGTGCCAGCAGGTATTCTACGAATGAGCAGTTCTTC	CASRYSTNEQFF
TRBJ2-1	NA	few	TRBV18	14	TGTGCCAGCTCACCAGATCACTCGTACAATGAGCAGTTCTTC	CASSPDHSYNEQFF
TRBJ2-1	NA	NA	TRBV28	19	TGTGCCAGCAGTTTGCGGGGGCGGAAGGCTATTCGCTCCTACAATGAGCAGTTCTTC	CASSLRGRKAIRSYNEQFF
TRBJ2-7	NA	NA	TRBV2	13	TGTGCCAGCAGTGGGCGAGCTTCCTACGAGCAGTACTTC	CASSGRASYEQYF
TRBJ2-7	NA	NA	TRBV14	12	TGTGCCAGCAGCCCTCAGGGCTACGAGCAGTACTTC	CASSPQGYEQYF
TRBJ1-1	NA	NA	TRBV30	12	TGTGCCTGCGACAGGATGAACACTGAAGCTTTCTTT	CACDRMNTEAFF
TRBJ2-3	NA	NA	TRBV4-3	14	TGCGCCAGCAGCCAAGACACAGTTACAGATACGCAGTATTTT	CASSQDTVTDTQYF
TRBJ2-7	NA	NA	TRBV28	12	TGTGCCAGCCGCCGGGACGCGGTGGGGCAGTACTTC	CASRRDAVGQYF
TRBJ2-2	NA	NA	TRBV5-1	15	TGCGCCAGCAGCTTGATGGGCAGAGACACCGGGGAGCTGTTTTTT	CASSLMGRDTGELFF
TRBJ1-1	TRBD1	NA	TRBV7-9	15	TGTGCCAGCAGCCCCCAGGGGGGCGAGAACACTGAAGCTTTCTTT	CASSPQGGENTEAFF
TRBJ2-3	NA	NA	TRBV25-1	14	TGTGCCAGCAGTGAGGGGGACTCCACAGATACGCAGTATTTT	CASSEGDSTDTQYF
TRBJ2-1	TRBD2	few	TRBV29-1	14	TGCAGCGTAGTCGGACTAGCGGGAGGCAGTGAGCAGTTCTTC	CSVVGLAGGSEQFF
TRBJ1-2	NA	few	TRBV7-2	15	TGTGCCAGCAGCTTATCCTCCGGGGCCTTCTATGGCTACACCTTC	CASSLSSGAFYGYTF
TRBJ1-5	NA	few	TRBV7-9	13	TGTGCCAGCAGCGACACAAGCAATCAGCCCCAGCATTTT	CASSDTSNQPQHF
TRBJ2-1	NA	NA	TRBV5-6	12	TGTGCCAGCAGCTTGGACTTCCATGAGCAGTTCTTC	CASSLDFHEQFF
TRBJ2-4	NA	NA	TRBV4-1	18	TGCGCCAGCAGCCAAGGACAGGCCGGCGGACTAGCCAAAAACATTCAGTACTTC	CASSQGQAGGLAKNIQYF
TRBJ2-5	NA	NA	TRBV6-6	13	TGTGCCAGCAGCGACAGATTAAGAGGGACCCAGTACTTC	CASSDRLRGTQYF
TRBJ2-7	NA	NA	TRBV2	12	TGTGCCAGCAGTGAACCCGACCCTTCGGGGTACTTC	CASSEPDPSGYF
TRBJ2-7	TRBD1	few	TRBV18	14	TGTGCCAGCTCACCACCACAGGGGGCCTACGAGCAGTACTTC	CASSPPQGAYEQYF
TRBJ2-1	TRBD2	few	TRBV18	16	TGTGCCAGCTCACCACCGGGACTAGCGACCTACAATGAGCAGTTCTTC	CASSPPGLATYNEQFF
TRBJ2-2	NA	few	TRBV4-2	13	TGTGCCAGCAGCCCGCTGGACACCGGGGAGCTGTTTTTT	CASSPLDTGELFF